This TCR beta chain was observed in a study of T cell repertoires in cytomegalovirus infection. TCRdb passed the reads through MiXCR, listing each CDR3 protein once. The sample has some 150,000 distinct CDR3 sequences, about 6% seen once; the top ten hold roughly 17%. Study-level points and caveats: Dominant in the ex vivo response were TCR beta clonotypes restricted by HLA-C and specific for CMV.

There are a few counts of this clonotype. Antigen unknown. The CDR3 is 14 amino acids. The V gene lost 2 bases and the J gene lost 2 bases, with 9 bases spanning the gap. Germline V CDR1 and CDR2: MRHNA, SNTAGT. The J gene is TRBJ1-2, the V gene TRBV6-4; D not resolved. The sequenced sample consisted of PBMCs. This receptor was identified in a human donor in good health (CMV status not recorded). Some clones in this sample may be carry-over from other donors' samples. CDR3 protein: CASSDGRGNYGYTF. As DNA, the CDR3 is TGTGCCAGCAGTGACGGTAGAGGAAACTATGGCTACACCTTC.